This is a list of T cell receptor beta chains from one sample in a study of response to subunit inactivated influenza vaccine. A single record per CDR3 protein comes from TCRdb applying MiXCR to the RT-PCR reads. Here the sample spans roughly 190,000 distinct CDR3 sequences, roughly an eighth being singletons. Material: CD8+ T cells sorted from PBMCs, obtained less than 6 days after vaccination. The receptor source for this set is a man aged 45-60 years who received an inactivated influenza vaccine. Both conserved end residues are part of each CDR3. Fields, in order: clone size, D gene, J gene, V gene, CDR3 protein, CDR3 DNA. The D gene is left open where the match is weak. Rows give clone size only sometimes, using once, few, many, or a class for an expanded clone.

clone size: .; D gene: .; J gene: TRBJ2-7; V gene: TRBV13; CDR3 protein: CASSLSGVSYEQYF; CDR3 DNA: TGTGCCAGCAGCTTATCAGGGGTGTCCTACGAGCAGTACTTC
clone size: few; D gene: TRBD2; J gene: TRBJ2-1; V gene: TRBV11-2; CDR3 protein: CASSPLAGPYNEQFF; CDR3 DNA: TGTGCCAGCAGCCCTTTAGCGGGGCCCTACAATGAGCAGTTCTTC
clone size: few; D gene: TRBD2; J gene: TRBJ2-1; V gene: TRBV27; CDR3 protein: CASSLGLAGRYEQFF; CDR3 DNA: TGTGCCAGCAGTTTAGGGCTAGCGGGAAGGTATGAGCAGTTCTTC
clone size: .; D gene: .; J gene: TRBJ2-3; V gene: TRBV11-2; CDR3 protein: CASSLIVAPTDTQYF; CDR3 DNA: TGTGCCAGCAGCTTAATCGTAGCGCCGACAGATACGCAGTATTTT
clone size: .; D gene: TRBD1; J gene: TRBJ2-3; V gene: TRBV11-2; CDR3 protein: CASSSQTGGTSTDTQYF; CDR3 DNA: TGTGCCAGCAGCTCCCAGACAGGGGGCACTAGCACAGATACGCAGTATTTT
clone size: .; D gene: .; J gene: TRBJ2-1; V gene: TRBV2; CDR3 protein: CASSEVGNEQFF; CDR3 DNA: TGTGCCAGCAGTGAAGTCGGTAATGAGCAGTTCTTC
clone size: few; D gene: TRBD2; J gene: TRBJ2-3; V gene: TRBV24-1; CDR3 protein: CATSTSGVVGDTQYF; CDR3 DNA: TGTGCCACCAGCACCAGCGGGGTCGTTGGAGATACGCAGTATTTT
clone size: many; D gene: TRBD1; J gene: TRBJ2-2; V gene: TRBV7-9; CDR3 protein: CASSLGQGENTGELFF; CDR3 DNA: TGTGCCAGCAGCTTGGGACAGGGCGAAAACACCGGGGAGCTGTTTTTT
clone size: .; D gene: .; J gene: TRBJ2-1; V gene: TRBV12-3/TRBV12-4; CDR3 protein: CASIKTGHLSYEQFF; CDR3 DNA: TGTGCCAGCATTAAAACGGGACATCTCTCCTACGAGCAGTTCTTC
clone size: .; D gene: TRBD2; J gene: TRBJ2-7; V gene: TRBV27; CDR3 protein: CASSLVGGSVYEQYF; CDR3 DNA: TGTGCCAGCAGTTTAGTGGGCGGGAGTGTTTACGAGCAGTACTTC